Detailed here is one TCR beta chain. Noted time point: patch test 1, 2 weeks after DPC sensitization. Indicated treatment: therapeutic diphenylcyclopropenone sensitization with weekly scalp DPC. This sample stems from a study of human T cells and chemical hapten exposure. CDR3 length equals 15 residues. Trimming cost V 0 bases and J 3 bases; bases outside gene matches: 3. The V gene's germline CDR1 is SGDLS and CDR2 YYNGEE. TCRdb re-called the RACE reads with MiXCR, one entry per CDR3 protein. The table includes roughly 74,000 distinct CDR3 sequences, approximately 29% detected once. This TCR was sampled from a man aged 35 to 55 with alopecia areata. Some clones in this sample may be carry-over from other donors' samples. The V call is TRBV9, the J call TRBJ2-7, with 10 bases matching TRBD1. The source was whole blood, collected in connection with sensitization to the hapten diphenylcyclopropenone (DPC). The CDR3 DNA sequence: TGTGCCAGCAGCGTAGCGGGGACAGGGGACTACGAGCAGTACTTC. Translation gives CASSVAGTGDYEQYF.